Sequencing of this T cell receptor (beta chain) was carried out in a study of Graves' ophthalmopathy and Graves' hyperthyroidism. TCR beta CDR3 regions were amplified from RNA transcripts. An opening RT-PCR round employed HTBI primers and preceded a second-round multiplex PCR. TCRdb analysed the multiplex PCR reads with MiXCR anew, one entry per CDR3 protein. The data hold some 1.1 million distinct CDR3 sequences, with less than 45% observed a single time. The germline V gene has CDR1 LNHDA and CDR2 SQIVND (reference sequence). This CDR3 has 15 residues. The germline V and J ends were trimmed by 5 bases and 1 base, with 11 bases remaining between them.

The sequence was obtained from an adult man with Graves' hyperthyroidism. Sequencing was done on a sample of peripheral blood or thyroid tissue (not recorded which). The chain links TRBV19 to TRBJ2-2; D is uncertain. The CDR3 sequence is CASSFGILNTGELFF. For the CDR3, the DNA is TGTGCCAGTAGTTTTGGGATCCTGAACACCGGGGAGCTGTTTTTT. The full variable domain, with the rest looked up from reference TRBV19 and TRBJ2-2, is DGGITQSPKYLFRKEGQNVTLSCEQNLNHDAMYWYRQDPGQGLRLIYYSQIVNDFQKGDIAEGYSVSREKKESFPLTVTSAQKNPTAFYLCASSFGILNTGELFFGEGSRLTVL.